The clone carrying this T cell receptor (beta chain) has just a few counts. The data were obtained in a study of identical twins. TCRdb re-called the 5' RACE reads through MiXCR, storing one row per CDR3 protein. The table includes 430,000 or so distinct CDR3 sequences, approximately 25% detected once. The CDR3 has 14 residues. Looked up from germline, CDR1 is SGHRS and CDR2 is YFSETQ. Trimming took off 4 bases at V and 6 bases at J, with 13 bases between the two ends. The same data also went into a second study, on T cells expressing NK-cell markers.

Material for sequencing was CD4+ T cells sorted from blood. The gene calls are TRBV5-1 and TRBJ2-2; maybe TRBD2 (5 bases). The receptor was derived from a young woman in good health. CDR3 in DNA: TGCGCCAGCAGCCGCCCTTTAGCGTCCGGGGAGCTGTTTTTT. As protein: CASSRPLASGELFF.